Below are 10 T cell receptor beta chains sequenced from a single sample in a study of graft-versus-host responses after intestinal transplantation. No antigen has been identified for these receptors. Sequenced by immunoSEQ multiplex PCR; TCRdb stores in-frame clones only, minus some. The sample consists of around 36,000 clones, roughly 95% of them appearing once. The sequencing used unstimulated CD8+ T cells sorted from spleen or lymph node cells, collected before transplant. These receptors were collected from a human donor who was the organ donor for an intestinal transplant.

V and J are TRBV13 and TRBJ1-2; unclear D gene. The CDR3 extends over 12 amino acids. Germline CDR1 PRHDT, CDR2 FYEKMQ (reference sequence). V lost 4 bases and J lost 6, with 9 bases in between. The CDR3 nucleotides are TGTGCCAGCAGCTCACCTCTAGATGGCTACACCTTC. Encoded protein: CASSSPLDGYTF.

CDR3 protein: CASSLWGGFNEKLFF. In DNA, the CDR3 is TGTGCCAGCAGTTTATGGGGGGGGTTTAATGAAAAACTGTTTTTT. The chain uses TRBV27 and TRBJ1-4; D possibly corresponds to TRBD1 (5 bases). V was clipped by 1 base and J by 4 bases, with 10 bases between them. The CDR3 consists of 15 residues. Germline V gene sequence: CDR1 MNHEY, CDR2 SMNVEV (reference sequence).

This chain connects TRBV9 to TRBJ2-3; a possible D gene is TRBD2 (5 bases). This CDR3 has 17 amino acids. V gave up 2 bases and J gave up 2 bases, with 18 bases separating them. The germline gives CDR1 SGDLS, CDR2 YYNGEE. This CDR3 is CASSVTTSRVFTDTQYF. CDR3 DNA sequence: TGTGCCAGCAGCGTGACTACTAGTAGGGTCTTCACAGATACGCAGTATTTT.

Here the CDR3 DNA reads TGTGCCAGCAGTCCAAGAAGACGACGGGACACCCCTGAAGCTTTCTTT. As protein: CASSPRRRRDTPEAFF. J is TRBJ1-1 and V is TRBV6-6; possibly TRBD1 for D (6 bases). V shed 5 bases and J shed 6 bases, with 22 bases lying between them. CDR1 MNHNY and CDR2 SVGAGI come from the germline V gene (reference sequence). CDR3 length equals 16 residues.

The rearrangement uses TRBV2 and TRBJ2-7, with 9 bases identical to TRBD1. This CDR3 has 15 amino acids. V lost 1 base and J lost 2; bases outside the gene matches: 3. CDR1 and CDR2 (germline): SNHLY, FYNNEI. DNA of the CDR3: TGTGCCAGCAGTGAAGTGGGGACAGGGCCCTACGAGCAGTACTTC. Translated, it gives CASSEVGTGPYEQYF.

The chain couples TRBV19 to TRBJ1-3, with 9 bases lining up with TRBD1. Trimming removed 5 bases from V and 1 base from J; junction bases left unmatched: 3. CDR1 LNHDA and CDR2 SQIVND come from the germline V gene (reference sequence). CDR3 length: 15 residues. The DNA of the CDR3 is TGTGCCAGTAGTTATGGGACAGGGTCTGGAAACACCATATATTTT. This encodes CASSYGTGSGNTIYF.

The chain links TRBV27 to TRBJ1-1; D possibly corresponds to TRBD1 (6 bases). CDR1 and CDR2 from the germline V gene are MNHEY and SMNVEV (reference sequence). Deletions cut 1 base from V and 5 bases from J, with 11 bases between. CDR3 size: 14 residues. The CDR3 spells CASSLWGLGTEAFF. DNA for the CDR3: TGTGCCAGCAGTTTATGGGGGCTAGGAACTGAAGCTTTCTTT.

This clone was counted a few times. The CDR3 coding sequence is TGTGCCAGCAGCCAAATAGATAGCAATCAGCCCCAGCATTTT. Translating gives CASSQIDSNQPQHF. V is TRBV7-9 and J is TRBJ1-5; D uncertain. This CDR3 has 14 amino acids. The germline CDR1 and CDR2 sequences are SEHNR and FQNEAQ (reference sequence). Deletions cut 5 bases from V and 0 bases from J, with 8 bases between.

The V call is TRBV11-1, the J call TRBJ1-6, with D possibly matching TRBD1 (5 bases). The CDR3 contains 17 residues. Germline V CDR1 and CDR2: SGHAT, FQDESV (reference sequence). With 3 bases removed from V and 0 bases from J, the gap between germline ends came to 12 bases. Written as DNA, the CDR3 is TGTGCCAGCAGCTTGACAGAAACCAGCTCCTATAATTCACCCCTCCACTTT. Its translation: CASSLTETSSYNSPLHF.

This sequence joins TRBV9 and TRBJ2-7; D possibly matches TRBD1 or TRBD2 (5 bases each). CDR3 length: 14 residues. V was pared by 3 bases and J by 7 bases, with 17 bases between. The germline CDR1 and CDR2 sequences are SGDLS and YYNGEE. The DNA for the CDR3 is TGTGCCAGCAGCGCCGACGGGGCGTGGGTTGAGCAGTACTTC. Protein product: CASSADGAWVEQYF.